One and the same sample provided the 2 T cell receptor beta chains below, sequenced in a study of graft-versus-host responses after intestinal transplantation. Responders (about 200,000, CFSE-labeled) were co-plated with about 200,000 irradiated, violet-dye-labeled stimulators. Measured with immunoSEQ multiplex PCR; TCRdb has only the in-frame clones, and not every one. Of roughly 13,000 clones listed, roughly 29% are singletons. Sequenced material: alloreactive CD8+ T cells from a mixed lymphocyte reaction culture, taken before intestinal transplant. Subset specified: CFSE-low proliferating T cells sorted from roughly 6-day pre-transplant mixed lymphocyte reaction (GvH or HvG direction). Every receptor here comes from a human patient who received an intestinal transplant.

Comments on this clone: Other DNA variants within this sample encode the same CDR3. The CDR3 coding sequence is TGTGCCAGCAGTCGCGGGGGGGGGACGTGGACCCAGTACTTC. Its translation is CASSRGGGTWTQYF. V gene TRBV27 combines with J gene TRBJ2-5; 9 bases match TRBD2. CDR1 and CDR2 from the germline V gene are MNHEY and SMNVEV (reference sequence). The ends lost 5 bases at V and 7 bases at J; junction bases unmatched: 8. The CDR3 loop spans 14 amino acids.

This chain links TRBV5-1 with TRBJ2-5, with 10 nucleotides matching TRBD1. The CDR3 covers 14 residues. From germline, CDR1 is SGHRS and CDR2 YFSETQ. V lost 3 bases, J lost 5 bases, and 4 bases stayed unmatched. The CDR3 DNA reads TGCGCCAGCAGCTCCTGGGACAGGGGTGAGACCCAGTACTTC. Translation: CASSSWDRGETQYF.